These 25 T cell receptor beta chains were all obtained from the same sample, sequenced in a study of blood T cells in healthy people across ages. Using a J-beta primer mix together with a sample-barcoded 5' primer, a second PCR was run for roughly 7 to 11 cycles. From the 5' RACE reads, TCRdb called clonotypes with MiXCR, one entry per CDR3 protein. The sample shows about 720,000 distinct CDR3 sequences, around a fifth of them seen only once. The sample was blood. These receptors originate from a man in his sixties or seventies in good health.

A few counts support this clonotype. V is TRBV10-3 and J is TRBJ2-2; D gene uncertain. The germline V gene has CDR1 ENHRY and CDR2 SYGVKD. This CDR3 is 13 amino acids long. Trimming cost V 6 bases and J 3 bases, with 8 bases left between them. CDR3 coding DNA: TGTGCCATCAGCGACTCCTACACCGGGGAGCTGTTTTTT. Translated: CAISDSYTGELFF.

The V gene is TRBV20-1, the J gene TRBJ2-1; TRBD2 aligns across 11 bases. The CDR3 has 15 amino acids. Germline CDR1 reads DFQATT; CDR2 reads SNEGSKA (reference sequence). V was clipped by 3 bases and J by 10 bases; unmatched bases: 11. The CDR3 spells CSARSGTSGSREQFF. In DNA form, the CDR3 reads TGCAGTGCTAGGTCCGGGACTAGCGGTTCCCGGGAGCAGTTCTTC.

V and J are TRBV12-3 or TRBV12-4 and TRBJ2-3; 7 positions match TRBD2. V shed 3 bases, J shed 4 bases, and the junction held 7 bases outside the gene matches. This CDR3 has 15 residues. The CDR3 bases are TGTGCCAGCAGTTTTGTGGGGGGGAGCGCAGATACGCAGTATTTT. As protein: CASSFVGGSADTQYF.

This clonotype was observed a handful of times. This chain connects TRBV19 to TRBJ2-1; TRBD2 is a possible D gene (6 bases). The CDR3 is 12 residues long. V lost 6 bases and J lost 9, with 12 bases in between. Per the germline V gene, CDR1 is LNHDA and CDR2 is SQIVND (reference sequence). CDR3 DNA: TGTGCCAGTAGCTTCCGGGGGATTGAGCAGTTCTTC. It specifies CASSFRGIEQFF.

This clonotype was recorded many times. V usage is TRBV12-3 or TRBV12-4 and J usage is TRBJ1-2; D is unclear. CDR3 size: 15 residues. Trimming cost V 3 bases and J 4 bases, with 15 bases left between them. CDR3 nucleotides: TGTGCCAGCAGTTTGCTGCAAGCACAGAGCTATGGCTACACCTTC. The encoded protein is CASSLLQAQSYGYTF.

V gene TRBV24-1 combines with J gene TRBJ2-3; perhaps D is TRBD1 or TRBD2 (5 bases each). The CDR3 totals 15 residues. V lost 6 bases, J lost 6 bases, and 18 bases lay in between. The germline gives CDR1 KGHDR, CDR2 SFDVKD. This chain's CDR3 is CATSSQGGPGDTQYF. CDR3 DNA sequence: TGTGCCACCAGTTCCCAGGGCGGTCCGGGGGATACGCAGTATTTT.

This clonotype was seen repeatedly, ten times or more. The V and J genes are TRBV20-1 and TRBJ2-3, with 11 bases that match TRBD2. The CDR3 extends over 17 amino acids. CDR1 DFQATT and CDR2 SNEGSKA come from the germline V gene (reference sequence). Losses at the gene ends were 8 bases for V and 7 bases for J; bases not matched to a gene: 20. CDR3 residues: CSTERGTSGPRGNTQYF. CDR3 DNA: TGCAGTACAGAGAGGGGGACTAGCGGCCCTAGGGGGAATACGCAGTATTTT.

This clonotype was seen a few times. The chain combines TRBV24-1 with TRBJ2-1; 8 bases agree with TRBD2. Germline V lookup: CDR1 KGHDR, CDR2 SFDVKD. The V gene end was trimmed by 4 bases and the J gene end by 6 bases; junction bases not matched to a gene: 10. This CDR3 comprises 16 residues. CDR3 residues: CATSDPTSGVFNEQFF. The DNA for the CDR3 is TGTGCCACCAGTGACCCTACTAGCGGAGTCTTCAATGAGCAGTTCTTC.

V usage is TRBV7-9 and J usage is TRBJ1-2, with D uncertain. The germline gives CDR1 SEHNR, CDR2 FQNEAQ (reference sequence). V was pared by 5 bases and J by 2 bases, with 12 bases between. The CDR3 is made up of 14 amino acids. CDR3 sequence: CASSQAQRNYGYTF. The CDR3 nucleotides are TGTGCCAGCAGCCAAGCACAAAGGAACTATGGCTACACCTTC. Full variable domain (outside the CDR3, taken from reference TRBV7-9 and TRBJ1-2): DTGVSQNPRHKITKRGQNVTFRCDPISEHNRLYWYRQTLGQGPEFLTYFQNEAQLEKSRLLSDRFSAERPKGSFSTLEIQRTEQGDSAMYLCASSQAQRNYGYTFGSGTRLTVV.

The chain couples TRBV12-3 or TRBV12-4 to TRBJ2-5; 8 positions match TRBD2. The J call may be mistaken, given a closer DNA end match to TRBJ2-1. The CDR3 has 15 amino acids. CDR3 region: CASSFGRGGQNEQFF. The DNA of the CDR3 is TGTGCCAGCAGTTTCGGGAGGGGGGGCCAAAATGAGCAGTTCTTC.

This clonotype was seen more than once but under ten times. This chain connects TRBV19 to TRBJ1-5; no clear D. Trimming took 5 bases from V and 1 from J, leaving 6 bases between them. Germline-derived CDR1 and CDR2 are LNHDA and SQIVND (reference sequence). This CDR3 is built from 13 residues. The CDR3 bases are TGTGCCAGTAGTTCCAACAGCAATCAGCCCCAGCATTTT. Its translation: CASSSNSNQPQHF.

J is TRBJ2-3 and V is TRBV19, with 8 bases matching TRBD1. Trimming took 10 bases from V and 4 from J; bases not matched to a gene: 10. Germline CDR1 LNHDA, CDR2 SQIVND (reference sequence). This CDR3 spans 14 amino acids. The CDR3 loop is CATKGRGRADTQYF. The CDR3, as DNA: TGTGCCACCAAGGGCAGGGGGCGCGCAGATACGCAGTATTTT.

This clonotype turned up a few times. The chain carries TRBV9 and TRBJ1-2; TRBD1 matches 12 bases. Unmatched junction bases numbered 2, after V lost 0 bases and J lost 8 bases. Germline values: CDR1 SGDLS, CDR2 YYNGEE. The CDR3 spans 14 residues. The DNA of the CDR3 is TGTGCCAGCAGCGTAGGGGGACAGGGGGCCGGCTACACCTTC. Translating gives CASSVGGQGAGYTF.

This clonotype was recorded a few times. J is TRBJ1-4 and V is TRBV7-9; D perhaps matches TRBD1 (6 bases). Trimming cost V 5 bases and J 4 bases, with 14 bases left between them. The CDR3 has 15 residues. Germline loops: CDR1 SEHNR, CDR2 FQNEAQ (reference sequence). The CDR3 sequence: CASSPLDSLNEKLFF. Written as DNA, the CDR3 is TGTGCCAGCAGCCCCTTGGACAGCCTTAATGAAAAACTGTTTTTT. Using reference TRBV7-9 and TRBJ1-4 for the parts outside the CDR3, the full variable domain is DTGVSQNPRHKITKRGQNVTFRCDPISEHNRLYWYRQTLGQGPEFLTYFQNEAQLEKSRLLSDRFSAERPKGSFSTLEIQRTEQGDSAMYLCASSPLDSLNEKLFFGSGTQLSVL.

The chain uses TRBV6-5 and TRBJ1-1, with TRBD1 as a possible D gene (5 bases). The CDR3 is made up of 16 amino acids. Trimming pared 5 bases from V and 0 bases from J, leaving 16 bases between. CDR1 and CDR2 from the germline V gene are MNHEY and SVGAGI. The CDR3 bases are TGTGCCAGCAGTCCCGGGGCAGCGCGTCTGAACACTGAAGCTTTCTTT. Amino acid sequence: CASSPGAARLNTEAFF.

The chain joins TRBV20-1 to TRBJ2-7; maybe TRBD1 (6 bases). The germline CDR1 and CDR2 sequences are DFQATT and SNEGSKA (reference sequence). The CDR3 totals 16 residues. The V and J ends lost 2 bases and 4 bases respectively, with 21 bases between them. CDR3 nucleotide sequence: TGCAGTGCTAGATTGATAGGACAGTCCAAGGGGTACGAGCAGTACTTC. Translating gives CSARLIGQSKGYEQYF.

The chain carries TRBV18 and TRBJ2-5, with D possibly called TRBD1 or TRBD2 (5 bases each). The closer fit of TRBJ2-1 to the DNA end suggests the J call may be wrong. CDR1 is KGHSH and CDR2 is LQKENI in the germline V gene. The CDR3 contains 12 residues. The CDR3 spells CASSPSGTQQFF. In nucleotides, the CDR3 is TGTGCCAGCTCACCTTCCGGGACGCAGCAGTTCTTC.

V gene TRBV2 combines with J gene TRBJ2-5, with 8 positions matching TRBD2. Germline V gene lookup returns CDR1 SNHLY and CDR2 FYNNEI. Trimming took 6 bases from V and 1 from J; bases not matched to a gene: 4. The CDR3 totals 14 residues. The DNA of the CDR3 is TGTGCCAGCAGGCGCGGGGGGTTCCAAGAGACCCAGTACTTC. As protein: CASRRGGFQETQYF.

The chain links TRBV29-1 to TRBJ1-2; 8 bases fit TRBD1. Germline CDR1 is SQVTM and CDR2 is ANQGSEA. The trim removed 3 bases at V and 9 bases at J, leaving 12 bases unmatched. The CDR3 length is 14 residues. The CDR3 here is CSVDGGRGQMSYTF. For the CDR3, the DNA is TGCAGCGTTGATGGAGGCAGGGGGCAAATGAGCTACACCTTC. The full variable domain, rest sourced from reference TRBV29-1 and TRBJ1-2, is SAVISQKPSRDICQRGTSLTIQCQVDSQVTMMFWYRQQPGQSLTLIATANQGSEATYESGFVIDKFPISRPNLTFSTLTVSNMSPEDSSIYLCSVDGGRGQMSYTFGSGTRLTVV.

The chain is built from TRBV6-1 and TRBJ1-2; D remains unclear. Trimming pared 0 bases from V and 8 bases from J, leaving 13 bases between. Germline-derived CDR1 and CDR2 are MNHNS and SASEGT. This CDR3 contains 14 residues. CDR3 sequence (DNA): TGTGCCAGCAGTGAAGCGCTTGGGAGCTGGGGCTACACCTTC. It translates to CASSEALGSWGYTF.

This clonotype occurred a few times. V usage is TRBV5-1 and J usage is TRBJ2-7, with TRBD2 matching 7 bases. V dropped 1 base and J dropped 4; count of bases not matched to a gene: 8. The CDR3 runs 15 residues. CDR1 is SGHRS, CDR2 YFSETQ, per germline. CDR3 bases: TGCGCCAGCAGCTTGTCAGGGAGCGGGGCGTACGAGCAGTACTTC. As protein: CASSLSGSGAYEQYF.

The genes are TRBV5-5 and TRBJ2-5, with 8 bases matching TRBD1. Trimming at V came to 4 bases and at J to 5 bases, leaving 7 bases not matched to a gene. The CDR3 contains 14 residues. Germline assignment: CDR1 SGHKS and CDR2 YYEKEE (reference sequence). The chain's CDR3 is CASSRTGQGETQYF. CDR3 coding DNA: TGTGCCAGCAGCCGGACAGGGCAAGGGGAGACCCAGTACTTC.

This clonotype was recorded a few times. The V call is TRBV20-1, the J call TRBJ2-4; weak D call: TRBD2 (6 bases). V lost 8 bases to trimming and J lost 1 base, with 9 bases between them. Looked up from germline, CDR1 is DFQATT and CDR2 is SNEGSKA (reference sequence). The CDR3 runs to 12 residues. CDR3 protein: CSSGLAKNIQYF. In DNA form, the CDR3 reads TGCAGTAGCGGGTTGGCCAAAAACATTCAGTACTTC.

The sample holds a few counts of this clonotype. This chain joins TRBV2 and TRBJ2-1; D is possibly TRBD1 (5 bases). The CDR3 covers 14 residues. CDR1 and CDR2 (germline): SNHLY, FYNNEI. Trimming cost V 6 bases and J 2 bases, with 11 bases left between them. The CDR3 coding sequence is TGTGCCAGCAGAATTGACAGAACCTACAATGAGCAGTTCTTC. Its translation is CASRIDRTYNEQFF.

This clonotype was seen more than once but under ten times. The CDR3 region has the DNA TGTGCCAGCACCCAGGGGGGGTCCACTCAGCCCCAGCATTTT. The encoded protein is CASTQGGSTQPQHF. The rearrangement joins TRBV6-2 or TRBV6-3 to TRBJ1-5; 7 bases are a match to TRBD1. The germline gives CDR1 MNHEY, CDR2 SVGEGT. CDR3 length: 14 amino acids. V lost 7 bases, J lost 6 bases, and 9 bases stayed unmatched.